The 5 T cell receptor beta chains in this list originate from one sample, sequenced in a study of cytomegalovirus exposure and HLA in healthy donors. 13 Jbeta primers and 60 Vbeta primers were used for the PCR. Assay: immunoSEQ multiplex PCR; the TCRdb copy retains only in-frame clones and omits some. The sample lists 40,000 to 60,000 clones; 60% to 75% were seen once. Sequenced: PBMCs. These receptors were obtained from a woman in her 50s in good health and CMV-seronegative.

The CDR3 DNA reads TGTGCCAGCAGGGGAGACTCTGAGCAGTTCTTC. As protein: CASRGDSEQFF. This rearrangement joins TRBV5-4 to TRBJ2-1, with a possible D match to TRBD2 (5 bases). The germline V gene encodes CDR1 SGHNT and CDR2 YYREEE (reference sequence). This CDR3 has 11 residues. V was clipped by 5 bases and J by 9 bases, with 9 bases between them. The variable domain in full, completed from reference TRBV5-4 and TRBJ2-1, reads ETGVTQSPTHLIKTRGQQVTLRCSSQSGHNTVSWYQQALGQGPQFIFQYYREEENGRGNFPPRFSGLQFPNYSSELNVNALELDDSALYLCASRGDSEQFFGPGTRLTVL.

The chain combines TRBV28 with TRBJ2-7; possible D gene TRBD1, 5 bases. CDR3 length: 15 amino acids. Germline V gene sequence: CDR1 MDHEN, CDR2 SYDVKM. V lost 7 bases to trimming and J lost 2 bases, with 18 bases between them. Here the CDR3 DNA reads TGTGCCAGCACCACCTCTGGGGCAGCGACCTACGAGCAGTACTTC. Its translation: CASTTSGAATYEQYF. Using reference TRBV28 and TRBJ2-7 for the parts outside the CDR3, the full variable domain is DVKVTQSSRYLVKRTGEKVFLECVQDMDHENMFWYRQDPGLGLRLIYFSYDVKMKEKGDIPEGYSVSREKKERFSLILESASTNQTSMYLCASTTSGAATYEQYFGPGTRLTVT.

V and J are TRBV4-1 and TRBJ2-2, with TRBD1 as a possible D gene (5 bases). CDR1 and CDR2 from the germline V gene are MGHRA and YSYEKL. This CDR3 region has 14 residues. The V and J ends lost 5 bases and 7 bases respectively, with 14 bases between them. The CDR3 nucleotides are TGCGCCAGCAGCTCGCAGACAGTCCACGGGGAGCTGTTTTTT. This encodes CASSSQTVHGELFF.

The chain employs TRBV29-1 and TRBJ2-1; 13 nucleotides align to TRBD2. The J segment lost 9 bases and the V segment lost 4 bases, leaving 3 bases of the junction unmatched. Germline V gene data show CDR1 as SQVTM and CDR2 as ANQGSEA. This CDR3 region has 13 residues. Here the CDR3 DNA reads TGCAGCGTTGTCACTAGCGGGGGGGGTGAGCAGTTCTTC. Translated, it gives CSVVTSGGGEQFF.

V usage is TRBV27 and J usage is TRBJ2-3, with 8 bases lining up with TRBD1. The CDR3 has 16 amino acids. V was clipped by 6 bases and J by 4 bases; unmatched bases: 12. Germline-derived CDR1 and CDR2 are MNHEY and SMNVEV (reference sequence). The chain's CDR3 is CASSSPGQALPDTQYF. For the CDR3, the DNA is TGTGCCAGCAGCAGCCCGGGACAGGCCTTACCAGATACGCAGTATTTT.